This T cell receptor beta chain was sequenced during a study of memory CD4+ T cells and cytomegalovirus serostatus. For the study at large: This sample comes from healthy Belgian adults, 9 CMV seropositive, around 26 seronegative.

CDR1 MDHEN and CDR2 SYDVKM come from the germline V gene. CDR3 size: 12 residues. V shed 6 bases and J 7 bases; nucleotides not matched to a gene: 6. Repertoires were generated with immunoSEQ multiplex PCR, while TCRdb's copy carries only in-frame clones and drops some. The sample shows tens of thousands of clones, 76% of them seen only once. Single viable CD3+CD4+CD8-CD45RO+ cells were sorted as the memory CD4+ T cells. Sequencing was performed on memory CD4+ T cells from blood. This rearrangement joins TRBV28 to TRBJ2-7, with 7 bases identical to TRBD2. The clonotype was recovered from an adult in good health and CMV-seronegative. For the CDR3, the DNA is TGTGCCAGCAGCGGACTAGTAGGGGAGCAGTACTTC. Its protein is CASSGLVGEQYF.